Listed below are T cell receptor beta chains from one sample, sequenced in a study of cytomegalovirus exposure and HLA in healthy donors. Repertoires were generated with immunoSEQ multiplex PCR, while TCRdb's copy carries only in-frame clones and drops some. Among tens of thousands of clones listed, roughly four fifths were seen once. Sequenced material: PBMCs. The receptors shown here come from a man between 25 and 39 years old in good health and CMV-seronegative. Both conserved end residues are part of each CDR3. A D gene is named only where the DNA matches it firmly. Size tells how often a clone was seen (once, few, many) or the class of an expanded clone, and some rows leave it out.

D,size,J,V,DNA,CDR3
NA,NA,TRBJ2-3,TRBV19,TGTGCCAGTAGTATATCAGGGGCTCTTGGCACAGATACGCAGTATTTT,CASSISGALGTDTQYF
NA,medium-sized,TRBJ2-1,TRBV28,TGTGTGGCCAGCTCCTACAATGAGCAGTTCTTC,CVASSYNEQFF
NA,NA,TRBJ1-2,TRBV4-1,TGCGCCAGCAGACCCCTGGGGGGGGAGATGGGAGGCTACACCTTC,CASRPLGGEMGGYTF
TRBD2,NA,TRBJ2-7,TRBV6-4,TGTGCCAGCCAAGACCCAGAAAGACTAGCTCAATCGAGGTACGAGCAGTACTTC,CASQDPERLAQSRYEQYF
TRBD2,NA,TRBJ2-3,TRBV2,TGTGCCAGCAGAAACACCTTAGCGGGAACCTTAGCCACGCAGTATTTT,CASRNTLAGTLATQYF
NA,NA,TRBJ2-3,TRBV6-1,TGTGCCAGCAGTGAATTCCTCCCGGGTAGCGCTCGCACAGATACGCAGTATTTT,CASSEFLPGSARTDTQYF
NA,NA,TRBJ1-1,TRBV4-1,TGCGCCAGCAGCCAAGGCGGGAACACTGAAGCTTTCTTT,CASSQGGNTEAFF
NA,NA,TRBJ1-4,TRBV11-3,TGTGCCAGCAGCTTCGGGGGACGGGAAAAACTGTTTTTT,CASSFGGREKLFF
TRBD2,NA,TRBJ2-3,TRBV7-2,TGTGCCAGCAGCAGAGAGGTACTAGCGGGCGATACGCAGTATTTT,CASSREVLAGDTQYF
NA,NA,TRBJ2-5,TRBV4-2,TGTGCCAGCAGCCAAGTTTCGCCGAGGGAAAGGGAGACCCAGTACTTC,CASSQVSPRERETQYF
NA,NA,TRBJ1-1,TRBV6-5,TGTGCCAGCAGTTACTCAGGAGGTGGAGCTTTCTTT,CASSYSGGGAFF
NA,few,TRBJ2-7,TRBV6-6,TGTGCCAGCAGTCTACAGGGAGTAATGGGGCAGTACTTC,CASSLQGVMGQYF
NA,NA,TRBJ2-2,TRBV29-1,TGCAGCGTTGGACAGGAGAACACCGGGGAGCTGTTTTTT,CSVGQENTGELFF
TRBD1,few,TRBJ2-7,TRBV7-2,TGTGCCAGCAGCCGATACGGGGCAGGGGGCTCCTACGAGCAGTACTTC,CASSRYGAGGSYEQYF
TRBD2,few,TRBJ2-1,TRBV2,TGTGCCAGCAGTGACAGCCTAGCGGTGTACAATGAGCAGTTCTTC,CASSDSLAVYNEQFF
TRBD1,NA,TRBJ1-1,TRBV27,TGTGCCAGCAGTTTAAAGGGACAGGGTATGAACACTGAAGCTTTCTTT,CASSLKGQGMNTEAFF
NA,NA,TRBJ1-2,TRBV19,TGTGCCAGTAGTTCAGGGTTGGGTGGCTACACCTTC,CASSSGLGGYTF
NA,NA,TRBJ1-2,TRBV11-3,TGTGCCAGCAGGCGGGAGGGACACCATATTCATGGCCTTAACTATGGCTACACCTTC,CASRREGHHIHGLNYGYTF
NA,NA,TRBJ1-2,TRBV21-1,TGTGCCAGCAGCGAGAAAGAACAGGGAAGGGATGGCTACACCTTC,CASSEKEQGRDGYTF
NA,NA,TRBJ2-3,TRBV14,TGTGCCAGCAGCCCCACATCAGTTTCAGATACGCAGTATTTT,CASSPTSVSDTQYF
NA,NA,TRBJ1-3,TRBV9,TGTGCCAGCAGCGTAGCAGGGGTTGGAAACACCATATATTTT,CASSVAGVGNTIYF
NA,NA,TRBJ1-5,TRBV6-1,TGTGCCAGCAGCCGACAGGACAATCAGCCCCAGCATTTT,CASSRQDNQPQHF
NA,NA,TRBJ1-2,TRBV5-5,TGTGCCAGCAGCTTTCCAGGGGCCCCTTTGGATGGCTACACCTTC,CASSFPGAPLDGYTF
TRBD1,NA,TRBJ2-3,TRBV2,TGTGCCAGCAGCCCCAACAGGGGGAGCGCAGATACGCAGTATTTT,CASSPNRGSADTQYF
NA,NA,TRBJ1-2,TRBV11-2,TGTGCCAGCAGCTTAGGGCAGGTGCTTTTAGGCTATGGCTACACCTTC,CASSLGQVLLGYGYTF
TRBD2,NA,TRBJ2-5,TRBV2,TGTGCCAGCAGTGAAGTAGCGGGGGGATCACGGGAGACCCAGTACTTC,CASSEVAGGSRETQYF